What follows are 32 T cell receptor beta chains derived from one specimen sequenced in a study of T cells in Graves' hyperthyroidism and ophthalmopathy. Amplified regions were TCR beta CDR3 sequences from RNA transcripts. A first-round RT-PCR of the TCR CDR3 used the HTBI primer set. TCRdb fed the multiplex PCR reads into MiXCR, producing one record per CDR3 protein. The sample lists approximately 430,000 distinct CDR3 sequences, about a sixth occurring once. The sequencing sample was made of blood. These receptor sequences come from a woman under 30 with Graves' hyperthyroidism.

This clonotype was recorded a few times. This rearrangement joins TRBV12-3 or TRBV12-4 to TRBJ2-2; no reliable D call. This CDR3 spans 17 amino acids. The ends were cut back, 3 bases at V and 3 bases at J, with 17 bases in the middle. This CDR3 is CASSLKLDHADTGELFF. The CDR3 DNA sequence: TGTGCCAGCAGTTTGAAGCTAGATCACGCGGACACCGGGGAGCTGTTTTTT.

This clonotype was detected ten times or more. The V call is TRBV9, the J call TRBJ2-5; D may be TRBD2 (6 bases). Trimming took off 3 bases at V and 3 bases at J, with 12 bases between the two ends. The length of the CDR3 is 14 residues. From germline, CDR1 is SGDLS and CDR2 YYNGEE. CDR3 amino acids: CASSDRDSEETQYF. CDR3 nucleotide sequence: TGTGCCAGCAGCGACCGGGACTCGGAAGAGACCCAGTACTTC.

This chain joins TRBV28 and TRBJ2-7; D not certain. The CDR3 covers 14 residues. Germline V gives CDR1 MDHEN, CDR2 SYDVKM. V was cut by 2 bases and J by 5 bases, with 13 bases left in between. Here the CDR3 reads CASSLTDTGHEQYF. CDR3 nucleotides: TGTGCCAGCAGTTTAACCGATACCGGTCACGAGCAGTACTTC. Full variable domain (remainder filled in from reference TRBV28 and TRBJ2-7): DVKVTQSSRYLVKRTGEKVFLECVQDMDHENMFWYRQDPGLGLRLIYFSYDVKMKEKGDIPEGYSVSREKKERFSLILESASTNQTSMYLCASSLTDTGHEQYFGPGTRLTVT.

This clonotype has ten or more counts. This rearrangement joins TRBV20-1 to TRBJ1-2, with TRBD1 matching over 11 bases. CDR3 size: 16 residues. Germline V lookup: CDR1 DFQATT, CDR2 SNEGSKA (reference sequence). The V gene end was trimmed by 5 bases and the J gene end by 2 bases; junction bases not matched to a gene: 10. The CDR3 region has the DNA TGCAGTGCTCCGGCCGGGACAGGGGGGAGAAACTATGGCTACACCTTC. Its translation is CSAPAGTGGRNYGYTF.

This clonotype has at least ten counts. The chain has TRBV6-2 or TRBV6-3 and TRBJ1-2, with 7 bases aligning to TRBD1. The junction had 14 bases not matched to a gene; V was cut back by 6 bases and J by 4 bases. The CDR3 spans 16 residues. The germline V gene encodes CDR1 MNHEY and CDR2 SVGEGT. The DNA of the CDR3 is TGTGCCAGCAGCCTTTCACCGTCGGGACAGCGCTATGGCTACACCTTC. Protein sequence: CASSLSPSGQRYGYTF.

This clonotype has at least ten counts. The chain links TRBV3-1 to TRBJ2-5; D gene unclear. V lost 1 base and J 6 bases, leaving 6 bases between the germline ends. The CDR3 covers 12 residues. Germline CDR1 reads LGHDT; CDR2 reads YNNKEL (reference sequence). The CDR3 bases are TGTGCCAGCAGCCAAGGATCAAAGACCCAGTACTTC. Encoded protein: CASSQGSKTQYF.

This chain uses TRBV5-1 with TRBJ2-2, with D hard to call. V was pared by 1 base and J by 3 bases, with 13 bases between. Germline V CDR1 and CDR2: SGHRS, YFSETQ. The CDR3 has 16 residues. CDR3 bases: TGCGCCAGCAGCTTGAGGGCTCAGAGCTACACCGGGGAGCTGTTTTTT. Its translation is CASSLRAQSYTGELFF.

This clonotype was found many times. In nucleotides, the CDR3 is TGTGCCAGCAAGGACGCCGGCTACGAGCAGTACTTC. Residues: CASKDAGYEQYF. The V call is TRBV6-2 or TRBV6-3, the J call TRBJ2-7; no reliable D call. The CDR3 contains 12 residues. The germline gives CDR1 MNHEY, CDR2 SVGEGT. V gave up 7 bases and J gave up 3 bases, with 10 bases separating them.

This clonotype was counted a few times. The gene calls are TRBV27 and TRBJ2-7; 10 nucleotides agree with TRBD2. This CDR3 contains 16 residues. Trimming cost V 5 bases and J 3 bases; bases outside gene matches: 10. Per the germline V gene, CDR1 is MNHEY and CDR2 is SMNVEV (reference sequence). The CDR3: CASSLSGTSAYYEQYF. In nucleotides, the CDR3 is TGTGCCAGCAGTCTCTCCGGGACTAGCGCGTACTACGAGCAGTACTTC.

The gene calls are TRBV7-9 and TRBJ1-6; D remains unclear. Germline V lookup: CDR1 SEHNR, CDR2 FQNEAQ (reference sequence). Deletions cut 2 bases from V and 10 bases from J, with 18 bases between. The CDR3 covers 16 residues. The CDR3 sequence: CASSLMRESSLSPLHF. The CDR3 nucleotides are TGTGCCAGCAGCTTAATGAGGGAAAGCTCCTTATCACCCCTCCACTTT.

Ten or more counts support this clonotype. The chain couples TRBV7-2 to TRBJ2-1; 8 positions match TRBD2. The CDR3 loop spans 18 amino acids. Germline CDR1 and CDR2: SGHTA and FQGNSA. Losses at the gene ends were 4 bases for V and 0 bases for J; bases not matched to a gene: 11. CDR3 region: CASSSGRARLSSYNEQFF. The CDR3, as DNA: TGTGCCAGCAGCTCCGGGAGGGCCCGTCTGAGCTCCTACAATGAGCAGTTCTTC.

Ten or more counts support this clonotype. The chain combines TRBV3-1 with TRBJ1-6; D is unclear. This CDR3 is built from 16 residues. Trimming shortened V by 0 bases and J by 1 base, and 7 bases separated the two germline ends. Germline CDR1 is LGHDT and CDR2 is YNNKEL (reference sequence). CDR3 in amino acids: CASSQEWGSYNSPLHF. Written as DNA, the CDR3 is TGTGCCAGCAGCCAAGAATGGGGTTCCTATAATTCACCCCTCCACTTT.

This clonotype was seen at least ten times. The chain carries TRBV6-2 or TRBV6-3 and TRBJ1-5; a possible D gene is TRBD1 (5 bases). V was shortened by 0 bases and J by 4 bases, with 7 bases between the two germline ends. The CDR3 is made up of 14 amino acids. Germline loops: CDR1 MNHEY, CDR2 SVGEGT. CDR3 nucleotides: TGTGCCAGCAGTTACTCGGGACGGAATCAGCCCCAGCATTTT. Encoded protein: CASSYSGRNQPQHF.

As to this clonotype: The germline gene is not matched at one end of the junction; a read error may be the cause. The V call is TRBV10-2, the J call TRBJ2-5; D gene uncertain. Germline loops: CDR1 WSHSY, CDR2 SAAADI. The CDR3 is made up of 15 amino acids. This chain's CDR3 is CASSKSAETQETQYF. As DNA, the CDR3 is TGCGCCAGCAGTAAGTCCGCCGAAACCCAAGAGACCCAGTACTTC.

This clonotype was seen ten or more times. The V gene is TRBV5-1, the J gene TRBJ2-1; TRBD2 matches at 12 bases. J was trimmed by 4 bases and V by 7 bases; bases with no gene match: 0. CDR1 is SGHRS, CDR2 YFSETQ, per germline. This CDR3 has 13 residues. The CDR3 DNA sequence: TGCGCCAGCGGGACTAGCGGGTACAATGAGCAGTTCTTC. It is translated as CASGTSGYNEQFF.

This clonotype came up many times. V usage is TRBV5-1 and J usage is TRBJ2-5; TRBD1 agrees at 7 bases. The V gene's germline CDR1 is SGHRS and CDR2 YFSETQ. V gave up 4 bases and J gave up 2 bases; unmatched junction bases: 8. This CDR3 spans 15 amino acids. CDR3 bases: TGCGCCAGCAGCGAAACGACAGGGCCACAAGAGACCCAGTACTTC. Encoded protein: CASSETTGPQETQYF.

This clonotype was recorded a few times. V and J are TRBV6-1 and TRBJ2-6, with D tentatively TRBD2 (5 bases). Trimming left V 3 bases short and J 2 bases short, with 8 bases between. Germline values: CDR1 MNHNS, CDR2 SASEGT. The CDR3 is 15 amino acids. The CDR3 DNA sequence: TGTGCCAGCAGTGATATGCGGGCTGGGGCCAACGTCCTGACTTTC. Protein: CASSDMRAGANVLTF.

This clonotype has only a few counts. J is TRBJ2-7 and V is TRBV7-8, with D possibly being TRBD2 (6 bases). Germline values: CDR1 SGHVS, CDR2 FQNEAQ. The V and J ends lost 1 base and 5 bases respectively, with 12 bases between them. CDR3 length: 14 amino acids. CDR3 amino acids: CASSLVGGIDEQYF. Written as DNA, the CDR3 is TGTGCCAGCAGCTTAGTGGGCGGGATCGACGAGCAGTACTTC. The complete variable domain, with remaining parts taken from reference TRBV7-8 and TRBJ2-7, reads GAGVSQSPRYKVAKRGQDVALRCDPISGHVSLFWYQQALGQGPEFLTYFQNEAQLDKSGLPSDRFFAERPEGSVSTLKIQRTQQEDSAVYLCASSLVGGIDEQYFGPGTRLTVT.

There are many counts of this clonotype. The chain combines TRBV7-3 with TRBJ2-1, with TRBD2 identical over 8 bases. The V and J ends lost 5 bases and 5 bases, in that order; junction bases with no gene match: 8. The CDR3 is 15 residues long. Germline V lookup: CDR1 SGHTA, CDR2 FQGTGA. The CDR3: CASSQTSVTHNEQFF. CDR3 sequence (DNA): TGTGCCAGCAGCCAGACTAGCGTGACACACAATGAGCAGTTCTTC.

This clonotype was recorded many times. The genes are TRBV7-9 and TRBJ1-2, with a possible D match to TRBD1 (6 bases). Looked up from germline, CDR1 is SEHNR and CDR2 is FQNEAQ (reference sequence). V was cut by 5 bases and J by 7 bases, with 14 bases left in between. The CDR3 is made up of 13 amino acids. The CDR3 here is CASSPPGQFGYTF. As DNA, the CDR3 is TGTGCCAGCAGCCCACCCGGACAGTTTGGCTACACCTTC. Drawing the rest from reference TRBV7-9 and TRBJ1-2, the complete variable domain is DTGVSQNPRHKITKRGQNVTFRCDPISEHNRLYWYRQTLGQGPEFLTYFQNEAQLEKSRLLSDRFSAERPKGSFSTLEIQRTEQGDSAMYLCASSPPGQFGYTFGSGTRLTVV.

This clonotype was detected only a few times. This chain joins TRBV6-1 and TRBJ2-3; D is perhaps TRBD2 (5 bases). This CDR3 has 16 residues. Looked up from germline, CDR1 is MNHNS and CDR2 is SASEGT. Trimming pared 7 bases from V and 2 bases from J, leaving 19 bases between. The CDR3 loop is CASIRRTSWDTDTQYF. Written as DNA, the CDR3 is TGTGCCAGCATCCGCCGAACTAGTTGGGACACAGATACGCAGTATTTT.

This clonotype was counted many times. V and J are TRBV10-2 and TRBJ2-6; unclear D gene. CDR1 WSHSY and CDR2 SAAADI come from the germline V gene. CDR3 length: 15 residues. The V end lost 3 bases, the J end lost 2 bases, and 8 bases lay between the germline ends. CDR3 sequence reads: CASSDIAPGANVLTF. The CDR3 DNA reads TGCGCCAGCAGTGATATAGCCCCTGGGGCCAACGTCCTGACTTTC.

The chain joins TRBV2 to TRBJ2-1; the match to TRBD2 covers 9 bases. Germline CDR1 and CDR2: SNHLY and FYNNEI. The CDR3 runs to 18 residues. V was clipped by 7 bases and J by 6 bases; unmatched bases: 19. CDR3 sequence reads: CASIRGGLAGSGSNEQFF. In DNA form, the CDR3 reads TGTGCCAGCATACGGGGGGGTCTAGCGGGATCTGGGTCCAATGAGCAGTTCTTC.

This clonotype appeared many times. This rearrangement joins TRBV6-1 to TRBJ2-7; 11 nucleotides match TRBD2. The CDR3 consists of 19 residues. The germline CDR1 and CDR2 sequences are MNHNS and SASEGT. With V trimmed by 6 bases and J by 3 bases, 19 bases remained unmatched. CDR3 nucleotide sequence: TGTGCCAGCAGAACTAGCGGGAGAGTTAGCCCTCGAATTCACTACGAGCAGTACTTC. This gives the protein CASRTSGRVSPRIHYEQYF.

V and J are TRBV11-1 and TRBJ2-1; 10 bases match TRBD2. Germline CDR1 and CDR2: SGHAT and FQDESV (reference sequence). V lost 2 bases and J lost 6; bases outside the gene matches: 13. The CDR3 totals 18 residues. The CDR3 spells CASSLFRSRTSGINEQFF. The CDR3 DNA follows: TGTGCCAGCAGCTTATTTCGAAGTCGTACTAGCGGGATCAATGAGCAGTTCTTC.

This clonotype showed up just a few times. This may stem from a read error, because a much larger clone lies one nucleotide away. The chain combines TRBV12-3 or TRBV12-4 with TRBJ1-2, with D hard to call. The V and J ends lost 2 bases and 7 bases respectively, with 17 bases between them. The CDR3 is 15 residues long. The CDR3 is CASSLSGGRLSGYTF. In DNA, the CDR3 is TGTGCCAGCAGTTTAAGTGGCGGACGTCTGAGTGGCTACACCTTC.

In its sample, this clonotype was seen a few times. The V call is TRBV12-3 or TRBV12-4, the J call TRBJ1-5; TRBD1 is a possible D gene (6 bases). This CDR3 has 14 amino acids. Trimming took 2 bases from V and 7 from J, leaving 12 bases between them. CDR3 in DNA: TGTGCCAGCAGTTTATACGCGGGGGCCCAGCCCCAGCATTTT. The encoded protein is CASSLYAGAQPQHF.

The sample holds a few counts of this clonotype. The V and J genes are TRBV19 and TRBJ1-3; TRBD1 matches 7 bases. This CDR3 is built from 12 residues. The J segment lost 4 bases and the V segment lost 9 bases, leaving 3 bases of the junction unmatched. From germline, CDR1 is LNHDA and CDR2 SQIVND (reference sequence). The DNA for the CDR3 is TGTGCCAGCAACAGGGGAGGAAACACCATATATTTT. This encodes CASNRGGNTIYF.

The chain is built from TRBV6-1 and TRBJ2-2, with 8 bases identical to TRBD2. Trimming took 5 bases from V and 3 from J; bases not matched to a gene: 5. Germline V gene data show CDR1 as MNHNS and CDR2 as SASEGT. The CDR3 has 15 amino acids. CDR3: CASSSGREDTGELFF. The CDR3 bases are TGTGCCAGCAGTAGTGGGCGGGAGGACACCGGGGAGCTGTTTTTT.

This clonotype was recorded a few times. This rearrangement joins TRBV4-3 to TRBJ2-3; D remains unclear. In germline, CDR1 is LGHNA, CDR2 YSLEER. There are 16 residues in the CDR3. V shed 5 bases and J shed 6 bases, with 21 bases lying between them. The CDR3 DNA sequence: TGCGCCAGCAGCTCGACCGGAGATCCTATGTCGGATACGCAGTATTTT. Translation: CASSSTGDPMSDTQYF.

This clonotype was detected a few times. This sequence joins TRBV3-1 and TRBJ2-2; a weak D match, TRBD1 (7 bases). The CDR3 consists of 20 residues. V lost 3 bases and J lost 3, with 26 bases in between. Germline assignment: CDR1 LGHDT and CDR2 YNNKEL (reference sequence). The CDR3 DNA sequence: TGTGCCAGCAGCCATTACCGAACAATACAGGGGAGGACGCACACCGGGGAGCTGTTTTTT. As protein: CASSHYRTIQGRTHTGELFF.

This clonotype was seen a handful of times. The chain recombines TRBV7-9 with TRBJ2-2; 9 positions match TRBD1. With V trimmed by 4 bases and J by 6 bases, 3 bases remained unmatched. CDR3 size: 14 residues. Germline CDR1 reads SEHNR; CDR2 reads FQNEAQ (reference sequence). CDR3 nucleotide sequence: TGTGCCAGCAGCTGGGACAGGGCCGCCGGGGAGCTGTTTTTT. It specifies CASSWDRAAGELFF. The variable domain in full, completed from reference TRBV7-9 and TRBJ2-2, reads DTGVSQNPRHKITKRGQNVTFRCDPISEHNRLYWYRQTLGQGPEFLTYFQNEAQLEKSRLLSDRFSAERPKGSFSTLEIQRTEQGDSAMYLCASSWDRAAGELFFGEGSRLTVL.